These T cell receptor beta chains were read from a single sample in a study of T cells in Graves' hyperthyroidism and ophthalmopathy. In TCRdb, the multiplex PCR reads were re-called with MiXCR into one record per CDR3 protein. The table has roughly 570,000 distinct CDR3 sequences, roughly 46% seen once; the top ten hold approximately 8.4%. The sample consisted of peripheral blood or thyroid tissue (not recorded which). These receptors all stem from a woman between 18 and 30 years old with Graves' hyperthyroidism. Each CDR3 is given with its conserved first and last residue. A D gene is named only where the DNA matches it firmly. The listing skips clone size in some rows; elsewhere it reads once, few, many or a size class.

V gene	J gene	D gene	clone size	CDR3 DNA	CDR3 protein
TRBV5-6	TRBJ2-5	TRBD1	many	TGTGCCAGCAGCTGGAGTTCCAGGGGGCAAGAGACCCAGTACTTC	CASSWSSRGQETQYF
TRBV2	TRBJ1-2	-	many	TGTGCCAGCGTTAGGGTTGGCTACACCTTC	CASVRVGYTF
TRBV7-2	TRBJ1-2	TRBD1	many	TGTGCCAGCAGCTTATGGGGCGGCGGGACAGGGTCGGACTATGGCTACACCTTC	CASSLWGGGTGSDYGYTF
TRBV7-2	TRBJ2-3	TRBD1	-	TGTGCCAGCAGCCGCCGGGACAGGGTCGCAGATACGCAGTATTTT	CASSRRDRVADTQYF
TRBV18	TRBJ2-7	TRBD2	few	TGTGCCAGCTCACCTTTAAGACTAGCGGACGAGCAGTACTTC	CASSPLRLADEQYF
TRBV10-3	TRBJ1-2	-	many	TGTGCCATCAGTGAGTCTTTCGGGTCTCAATCGTCTGGCTACACCTTC	CAISESFGSQSSGYTF
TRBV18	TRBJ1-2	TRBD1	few	TGTGCCAGCTCGCTATCGACAGGGGTTAACTATGGCTACACCTTC	CASSLSTGVNYGYTF
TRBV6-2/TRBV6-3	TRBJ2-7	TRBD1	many	TGTGCCAGCAGTGGAGGACAGGGGGCCGACGAGCAGTACTTC	CASSGGQGADEQYF
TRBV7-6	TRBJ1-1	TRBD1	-	TGTGCCAGCAGATCGGACAGGGCGGACACTGAAGCTTTCTTT	CASRSDRADTEAFF
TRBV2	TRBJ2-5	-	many	TGTGCCAGCAGACACTCATGGCGTATTAAAGAGACCCAGTACTTC	CASRHSWRIKETQYF
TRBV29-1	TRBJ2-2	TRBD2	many	TGCAGCGTCTCCGGACTAGCGGGAGGGCCCGGGGAGCTGTTTTTT	CSVSGLAGGPGELFF
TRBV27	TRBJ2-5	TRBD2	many	TGTGCCAGCAGTTTAGGGACTAAGGATGGGACCCAGTACTTC	CASSLGTKDGTQYF
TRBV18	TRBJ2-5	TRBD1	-	TGTGCCAGCTCAAGTATCGGCGGACAGGGAGAGACCCAGTACTTC	CASSSIGGQGETQYF
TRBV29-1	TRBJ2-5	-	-	TGCAGTGTACTAGACGGGGCAGGGACCCAGTACTTC	CSVLDGAGTQYF
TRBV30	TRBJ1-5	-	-	TGTGCCTGGAGTGAGGGCAGGGCCAATCAGCCCCAGCATTTT	CAWSEGRANQPQHF
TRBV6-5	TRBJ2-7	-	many	TGTGCCAGCAAGGAGACAGTCTCCTACGAGCAGTACTTC	CASKETVSYEQYF
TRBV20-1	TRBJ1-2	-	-	TGCAGTGCCAGTAGTATTTTGGCAGGAGAAAGTGGGGGCTACACCTTC	CSASSILAGESGGYTF
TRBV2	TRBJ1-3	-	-	TGTGCCAGCAGTGCTAGCCCTTCAGGGCTATCTGGAAACACCATATATTTT	CASSASPSGLSGNTIYF
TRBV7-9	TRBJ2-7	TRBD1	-	TGTGCCAGCAGCCCAAGACAGGGGGCGCCGAAGTACTTC	CASSPRQGAPKYF
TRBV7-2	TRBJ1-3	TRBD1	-	TGTGCCCCAGGGGGGGACAGCTCTGGAGACACCATATATTTT	CAPGGDSSGDTIYF